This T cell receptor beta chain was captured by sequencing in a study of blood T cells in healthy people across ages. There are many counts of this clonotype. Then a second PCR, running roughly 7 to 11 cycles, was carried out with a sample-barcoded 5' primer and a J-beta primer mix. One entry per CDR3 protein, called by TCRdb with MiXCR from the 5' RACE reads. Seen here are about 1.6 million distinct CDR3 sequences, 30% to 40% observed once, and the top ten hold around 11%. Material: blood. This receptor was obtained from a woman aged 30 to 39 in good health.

CDR3 in amino acids: CAISESGQTYGYTF. The CDR3 nucleotides are TGTGCCATCAGTGAGTCCGGACAGACTTATGGCTACACCTTC. The chain has TRBV10-3 and TRBJ1-2; D is possibly TRBD1 (6 bases). The germline gives CDR1 ENHRY, CDR2 SYGVKD. CDR3 size: 14 residues. Trimming took off 0 bases at V and 5 bases at J, with 10 bases between the two ends.